The present entry profiles one T cell receptor (beta chain) with its context. Repertoires were generated with immunoSEQ multiplex PCR, while TCRdb's copy carries only in-frame clones and drops some. The sample records tens of thousands of clones, just over 90% being singletons. This record belongs to a study of PD-1 blockade in classical Hodgkin lymphoma. Time point given: cycle 4 day 1 (C4D1), after 6 weeks of nivolumab. Patients all relapsed after autologous stem cell transplantation, and there was variation in brentuximab vedotin exposure. Complete response, partial response or progressive disease was recorded as best response. Germline V gene data show CDR1 as ENHRY and CDR2 as SYGVKD. Unmatched junction bases numbered 9, after V lost 10 bases and J lost 7 bases. There are 14 residues in the CDR3.

Sequenced here: peripheral blood mononuclear cells (PBMCs), sampled before the fourth cycle of nivolumab. This chain links TRBV10-3 with TRBJ2-1, with TRBD2 identical over 11 bases. This TCR was recovered from a human donor with classical Hodgkin lymphoma. CDR3 protein: CASLGTSGGNEQFF. For the CDR3, the DNA is TGTGCCAGCCTCGGGACTAGCGGAGGGAATGAGCAGTTCTTC.